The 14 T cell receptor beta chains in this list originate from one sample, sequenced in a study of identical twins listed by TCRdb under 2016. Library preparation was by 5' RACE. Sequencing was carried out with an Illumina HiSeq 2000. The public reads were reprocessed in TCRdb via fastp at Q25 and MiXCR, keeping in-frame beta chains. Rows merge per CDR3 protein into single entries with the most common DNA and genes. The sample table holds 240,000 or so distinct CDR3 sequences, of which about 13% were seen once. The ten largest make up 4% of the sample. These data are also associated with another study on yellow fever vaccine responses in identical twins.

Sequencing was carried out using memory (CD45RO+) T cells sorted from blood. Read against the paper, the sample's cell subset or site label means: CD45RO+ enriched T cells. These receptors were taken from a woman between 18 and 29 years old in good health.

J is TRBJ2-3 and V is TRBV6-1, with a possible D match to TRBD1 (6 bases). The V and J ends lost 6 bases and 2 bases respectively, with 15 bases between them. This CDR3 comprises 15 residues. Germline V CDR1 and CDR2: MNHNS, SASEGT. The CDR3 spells CASSPRGQNTDTQYF. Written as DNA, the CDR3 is TGTGCCAGCAGCCCACGCGGACAGAACACAGATACGCAGTATTTT.

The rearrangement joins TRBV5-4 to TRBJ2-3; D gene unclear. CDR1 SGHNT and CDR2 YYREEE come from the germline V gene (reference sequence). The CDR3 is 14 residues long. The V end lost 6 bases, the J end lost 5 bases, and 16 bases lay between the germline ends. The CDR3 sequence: CASTLTTKEDTQYF. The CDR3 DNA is TGTGCCAGCACCCTAACTACCAAAGAAGATACGCAGTATTTT. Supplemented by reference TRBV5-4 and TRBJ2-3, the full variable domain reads ETGVTQSPTHLIKTRGQQVTLRCSSQSGHNTVSWYQQALGQGPQFIFQYYREEENGRGNFPPRFSGLQFPNYSSELNVNALELDDSALYLCASTLTTKEDTQYFGPGTRLTVL.

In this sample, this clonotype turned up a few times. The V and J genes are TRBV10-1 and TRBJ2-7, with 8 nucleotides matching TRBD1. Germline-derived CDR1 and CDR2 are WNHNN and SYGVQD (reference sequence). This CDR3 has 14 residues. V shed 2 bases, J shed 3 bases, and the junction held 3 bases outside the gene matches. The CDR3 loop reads CASSEDTGGYEQYF. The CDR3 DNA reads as TGCGCCAGCAGTGAGGATACAGGGGGCTACGAGCAGTACTTC.

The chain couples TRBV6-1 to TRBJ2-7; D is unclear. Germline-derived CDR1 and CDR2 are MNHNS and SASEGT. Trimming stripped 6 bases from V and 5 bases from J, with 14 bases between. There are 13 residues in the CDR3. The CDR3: CASSLTFSNEQYF. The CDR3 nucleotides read TGTGCCAGCAGCCTAACCTTTTCGAACGAGCAGTACTTC.

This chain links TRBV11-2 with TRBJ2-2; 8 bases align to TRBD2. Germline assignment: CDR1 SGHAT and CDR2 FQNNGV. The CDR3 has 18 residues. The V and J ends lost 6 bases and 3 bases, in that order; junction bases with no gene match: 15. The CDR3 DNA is TGTGCCAGCAGACTAGGGGAGGTGGAGCGGGGGTACACCGGGGAGCTGTTTTTT. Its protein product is CASRLGEVERGYTGELFF.

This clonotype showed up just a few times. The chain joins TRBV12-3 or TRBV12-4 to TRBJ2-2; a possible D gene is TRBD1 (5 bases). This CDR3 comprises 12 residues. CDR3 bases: TGTGCAACCAGGGCAAACACCGGGGAGCTGTTTTTT. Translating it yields CATRANTGELFF.

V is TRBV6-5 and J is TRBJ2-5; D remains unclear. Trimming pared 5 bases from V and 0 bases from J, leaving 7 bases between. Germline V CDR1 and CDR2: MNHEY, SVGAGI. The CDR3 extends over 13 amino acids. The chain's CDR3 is CASSIRYQETQYF. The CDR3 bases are TGTGCCAGCAGTATTCGGTACCAAGAGACCCAGTACTTC.

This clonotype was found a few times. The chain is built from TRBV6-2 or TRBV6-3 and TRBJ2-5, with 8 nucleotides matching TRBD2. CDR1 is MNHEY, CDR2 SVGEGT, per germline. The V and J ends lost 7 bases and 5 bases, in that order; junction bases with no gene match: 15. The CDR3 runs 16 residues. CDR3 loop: CASKLRASGRSETQYF. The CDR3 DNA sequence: TGTGCCAGCAAGTTACGGGCTAGCGGGCGGTCGGAGACCCAGTACTTC.

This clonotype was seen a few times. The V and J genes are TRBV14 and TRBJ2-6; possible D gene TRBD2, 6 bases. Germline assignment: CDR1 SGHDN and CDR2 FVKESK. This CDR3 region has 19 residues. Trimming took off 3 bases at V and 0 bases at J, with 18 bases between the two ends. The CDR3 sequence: CASSQTRGRPLSGANVLTF. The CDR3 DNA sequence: TGTGCCAGCAGCCAGACCCGGGGGAGGCCGCTCTCTGGGGCCAACGTCCTGACTTTC.

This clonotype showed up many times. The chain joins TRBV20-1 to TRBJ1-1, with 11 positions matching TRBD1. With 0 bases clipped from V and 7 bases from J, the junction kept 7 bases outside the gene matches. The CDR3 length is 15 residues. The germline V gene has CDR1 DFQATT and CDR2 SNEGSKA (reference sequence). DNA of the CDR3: TGCAGTGCTAGAGATCCCAGGACAGGGGGCCTTGAAGCTTTCTTT. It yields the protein CSARDPRTGGLEAFF.

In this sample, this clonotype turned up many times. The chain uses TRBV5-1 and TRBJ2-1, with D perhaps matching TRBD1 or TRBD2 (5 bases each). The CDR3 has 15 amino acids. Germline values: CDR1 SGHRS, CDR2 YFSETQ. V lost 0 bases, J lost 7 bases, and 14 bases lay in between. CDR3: CASSLGGSGPNEQFF. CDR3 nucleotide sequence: TGCGCCAGCAGCTTGGGGGGGTCTGGGCCAAATGAGCAGTTCTTC.

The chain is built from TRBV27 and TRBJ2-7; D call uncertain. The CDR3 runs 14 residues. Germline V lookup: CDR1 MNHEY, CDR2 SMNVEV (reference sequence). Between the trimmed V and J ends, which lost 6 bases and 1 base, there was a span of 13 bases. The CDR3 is CASRNLDGSYEQYF. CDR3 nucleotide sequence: TGTGCCAGCAGAAATCTAGACGGGTCCTACGAGCAGTACTTC.

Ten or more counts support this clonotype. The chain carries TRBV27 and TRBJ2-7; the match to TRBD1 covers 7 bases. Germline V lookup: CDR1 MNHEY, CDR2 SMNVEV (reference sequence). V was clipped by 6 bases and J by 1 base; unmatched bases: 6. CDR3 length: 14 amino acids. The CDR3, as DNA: TGTGCCAGCAGCTACCGACAGGGTTCCTACGAGCAGTACTTC. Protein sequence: CASSYRQGSYEQYF.

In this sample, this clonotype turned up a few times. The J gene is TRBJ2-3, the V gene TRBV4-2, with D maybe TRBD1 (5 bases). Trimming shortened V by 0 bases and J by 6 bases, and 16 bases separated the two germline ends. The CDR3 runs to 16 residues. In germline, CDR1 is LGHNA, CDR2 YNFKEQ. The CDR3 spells CASSQDKPPKGDTQYF. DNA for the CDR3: TGTGCCAGCAGCCAAGATAAGCCACCGAAGGGGGATACGCAGTATTTT.